This record covers a single T cell receptor (beta chain). Its matching antigen is unknown. Other DNA sequences in this sample translate to the same CDR3. The ends were cut back, 3 bases at V and 0 bases at J, with 8 bases in the middle. Germline lookup yields CDR1 KGHSH and CDR2 LQKENI. This CDR3 is built from 14 residues. What was sequenced were expressed TCRB transcripts, since all of the isolated RNA had been reverse transcribed. Repertoires were generated with immunoSEQ multiplex PCR, while TCRdb's copy carries only in-frame clones and drops some. This sample yields about 360,000 clones, of which 10% to 15% are seen a single time; more than 0.015% belongs to the top ten. These data are taken from a study of beta chain features in type 1 diabetes. Study-level background: On cell yields, gender and age, patients and healthy donors were similar. Findings of the study overall: It was not settled here whether HLA type affects TCRB rearrangement. Over-representation of high TCR-expressing cells was a possible consequence of cDNA sequencing.

CD4+ naive, central memory, regulatory and stem cell-like memory subsets were isolated by sorting on CD45RO/CCR7/CD25/CD127/CD95/CD27. The sequence came from a man between 18 and 29 years old in good health. Sequencing was done on a sample of naive CD4+ T cells from blood. J is TRBJ1-1 and V is TRBV18, with D perhaps TRBD1 (5 bases). CDR3 sequence: CASSPAGMNTEAFF. The CDR3 DNA sequence: TGTGCCAGCTCACCCGCAGGGATGAACACTGAAGCTTTCTTT.